This T cell receptor beta chain emerged from a study of T cell responses to AZD1222 COVID-19 vaccine. Study background: Second-dose intervals near 4 or 12 weeks were combined.

General study points: The peak T cell response came first, and repertoires were sampled only after it. Unmutated variant regions are reportedly the target of nearly half of TCRs that are spike-specific.

Worth noting for this clone: Its cognate antigen is unknown.

Generated by immunoSEQ multiplex PCR, the TCRdb table keeps only in-frame clones and is missing some. This table holds some 110,000 clones, about 86% found once. The sequenced sample was peripheral blood, obtained on day 0 of AZD1222 vaccination. The receptor was isolated from an adult in good health.

The CDR3 sequence: CASSYRSSGGRYEQYF. In nucleotides, the CDR3 is TGTGCCAGCAGTTATCGGTCGTCAGGGGGTCGTTACGAGCAGTACTTC. The gene calls are TRBV6-2 or TRBV6-3 and TRBJ2-7; 7 bases align to TRBD1. CDR1 is MNHEY and CDR2 is SVGEGT in the germline V gene. After removal of 3 bases from V and 4 bases from J, the junction contained 12 bases not matched to a gene. The CDR3 has 16 amino acids.